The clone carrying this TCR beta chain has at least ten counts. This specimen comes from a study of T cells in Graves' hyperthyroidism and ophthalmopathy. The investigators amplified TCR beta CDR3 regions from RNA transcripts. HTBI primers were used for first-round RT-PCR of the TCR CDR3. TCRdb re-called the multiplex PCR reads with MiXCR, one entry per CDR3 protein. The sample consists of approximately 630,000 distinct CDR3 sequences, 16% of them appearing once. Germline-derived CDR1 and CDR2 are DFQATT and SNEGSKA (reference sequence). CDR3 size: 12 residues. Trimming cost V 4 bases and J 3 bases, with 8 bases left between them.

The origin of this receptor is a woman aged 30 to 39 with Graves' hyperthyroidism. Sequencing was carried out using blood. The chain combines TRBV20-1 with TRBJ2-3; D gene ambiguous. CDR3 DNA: TGCAGTGCTAAAGAGTATACAGATACGCAGTATTTT. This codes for CSAKEYTDTQYF.